The present TCR beta chain was sequenced within a study of blood T cells in healthy people across ages (dated by TCRdb to about 2015). Concerning the study at large: Template switching captured roughly one uniquely barcoded TCR beta cDNA molecule per two T cells in model experiments. Using the same blood draw, the study looked at two additional independent replicas of 1 million unique cDNA reads for two donors, one aged 18 to 30 and the other aged 80 or older. Age-related changes in TCR beta repertoire diversity were measured in the study by deep sequencing normalized with unique cDNA molecular identifiers. Donors were grouped into four age groups: young (average about 15 years), middle-aged (around 39), aged (about 59) and long-lived (approximately 75). To avoid experimental bias, donors of different ages were randomly spread across the sequencing lanes.

Overall study outcomes, separate from this receptor: Observed TCR beta diversity per million T cells fell roughly linearly with age, and a significant reduction was already apparent by age roughly 40. Bulk unsorted PBMC profiling prevented conclusive comparison of naive and antigen-experienced compartments. The long-lived group showed more naive CD4+ T cells, fewer expanded clones and increased TCR diversity than the aged group, suggesting age selection. Total diversity estimates from one million sequenced T cells were considered lower bounds and underestimates. A strong correlation was found between observed TCR beta diversity and the percentage of naive T cells measured by flow cytometry. Because the CMV infection status of the donors was unknown, age-related changes in expanded clonotypes may potentially have been confounded.

The germline V gene encodes CDR1 LGHNA and CDR2 YNFKEQ. V and J are trimmed by 0 bases and 13 bases, and the gene matches miss 16 bases of the junction. The CDR3 measures 17 amino acids from cysteine to phenylalanine. Only the CDR3 DNA is retained, 51 bases long and in frame from the first base. Turning to this clonotype: Its cognate antigen has yet to be identified. Qualities for individual bases were not recorded, and no much larger clone is one base off.

To prepare the library, 5' RACE was applied. TCRdb records Illumina HiSeq 2500 as the sequencer. A second PCR of about 7 to 12 cycles was performed with a sample-barcoded 5' primer and a J-beta primer mix. A template-switch 5' adaptor carrying 12 random nucleotides introduced a unique molecular identifier onto each TCR beta cDNA molecule. At least 2.5 million CDR3-containing paired-end reads were obtained from each sample. The Mint cDNA synthesis kit, primed by a TRBC-specific oligonucleotide, was used to synthesize first-strand cDNA from all RNA. Following uracil-DNA glycosylase treatment, all cDNA underwent a first 18-cycle PCR with the universal primers M1SS and BC2_uni_R. The study's own analysis went as follows. For normalization, 1 million high-quality reads were randomly selected from each sample, with every read carrying a distinct molecular identifier. Instead of being binned into consensus sequences, reads with shared molecular identifiers were discarded. MiTCR, run with a Q25 quality threshold and the strictest error-elimination algorithm, handled CDR3 identification, clonotype clustering and error correction. A nonparametric unseen species model with Euler transformation was used to estimate lower-bound total TCR beta diversity. In-frame beta chains were kept once TCRdb had trimmed the public reads at Q25 with fastp and called clones with MiXCR. Every entry covers one CDR3 protein and lists the most common genes and DNA from its rows. These V and J calls derive from TCRdb rather than the authors' analysis. In all, the sample holds some 920,000 distinct CDR3 sequences, and just over 50% of those were seen once. The ten largest make up about a fifth of the sample.

The roughly 39 donors, aged roughly 6 to 100 years, were systemically healthy Caucasian individuals from Russia. Each donor gave about 11 milliliters of peripheral blood, drawn into EDTA-treated Vacutainer tubes. Ficoll-Paque density-gradient centrifugation was used to isolate PBMCs, with at least 6 million per sample. Trizol reagent was used to extract total RNA from the PBMCs, yielding at least 6 micrograms per sample. For every donor, an aliquot of PBMCs went through flow cytometry to measure the percentages of naive CD45RAhigh/CD27high T cells. The sequence was obtained from a woman aged 60-75 years in good health. Sample: blood. The chain links TRBV4-2 with TRBJ2-4; TRBD1 fits 9 bases in the junction. The nucleotide sequence is given as TGTGCCAGCAGCCAAGAGGAACCCGGGACAGGGTGGCGGGAGCAGTACTTC. This sequence encodes CASSQEEPGTGWREQYF.